This passage covers 16 T cell receptor beta chains from one sample sequenced in a study of blood T cell repertoires in COVID-19. The method was immunoSEQ multiplex PCR; TCRdb's version includes in-frame clones alone and lacks a portion of them. Among over 200,000 clones listed, about nine tenths were seen once. The source material was peripheral blood. These receptors were obtained from a man aged 50 to 59 with COVID-19, enrolled during active disease.

The chain recombines TRBV7-3 with TRBJ1-3; 11 bases line up with TRBD1. Germline V gives CDR1 SGHTA, CDR2 FQGTGA. The CDR3 runs 17 residues. V was clipped by 2 bases and J by 0 bases; unmatched bases: 3. The CDR3 nucleotides are TGTGCCAGCAGCTTACCGGGACAGGGGGACTCTGGAAACACCATATATTTT. It is translated as CASSLPGQGDSGNTIYF.

The chain couples TRBV28 to TRBJ1-4; D gene uncertain. V lost 1 base, J lost 1 base, and 7 bases lay in between. The CDR3 spans 15 residues. Germline CDR1 reads MDHEN; CDR2 reads SYDVKM. DNA for the CDR3: TGTGCCAGCAGTTTATATGCACAAACTAATGAAAAACTGTTTTTT. Translating it yields CASSLYAQTNEKLFF.

The chain employs TRBV7-9 and TRBJ1-1; D call uncertain. This CDR3 has 14 amino acids. CDR1 SEHNR and CDR2 FQNEAQ come from the germline V gene (reference sequence). The V and J ends lost 5 bases and 5 bases respectively, with 15 bases between them. The CDR3 protein is CASSVTGRGTEAFF. DNA for the CDR3: TGTGCCAGCAGCGTCACCGGACGAGGGACTGAAGCTTTCTTT. Drawing the rest from reference TRBV7-9 and TRBJ1-1, the complete variable domain is DTGVSQNPRHKITKRGQNVTFRCDPISEHNRLYWYRQTLGQGPEFLTYFQNEAQLEKSRLLSDRFSAERPKGSFSTLEIQRTEQGDSAMYLCASSVTGRGTEAFFGQGTRLTVV.

CDR3 sequence reads: CASSLRTGPGTYNSPLHF. CDR3 DNA sequence: TGTGCCAGCAGCTTAAGGACAGGTCCAGGGACCTATAATTCACCCCTCCACTTT. The V gene is TRBV5-6, the J gene TRBJ1-6; 7 bases fit TRBD1. Germline V gene sequence: CDR1 SGHDT, CDR2 YYEEEE. Trimming at V came to 2 bases and at J to 2 bases, leaving 10 bases not matched to a gene. CDR3 size: 18 residues.

V usage is TRBV6-5 and J usage is TRBJ1-1, with D perhaps TRBD1 (6 bases). V was pared by 2 bases and J by 11 bases, with 15 bases between. In germline, CDR1 is MNHEY, CDR2 SVGAGI. The CDR3 is 13 amino acids. The chain's CDR3 is CASSYLNRDRAFF. The CDR3 bases are TGTGCCAGCAGTTACCTAAACAGGGACCGCGCTTTCTTT.

This clone was detected only a few times. V gene TRBV9 combines with J gene TRBJ2-1; 12 positions match TRBD2. The CDR3 spans 16 residues. Germline CDR1 reads SGDLS; CDR2 reads YYNGEE. Losses at the gene ends were 0 bases for V and 7 bases for J; bases not matched to a gene: 5. DNA of the CDR3: TGTGCCAGCAGCGTAGCGTTCCTAGCGGGAGGGAATGAGCAGTTCTTC. Translation gives CASSVAFLAGGNEQFF.

This chain links TRBV27 with TRBJ2-6; 7 nucleotides agree with TRBD2. This CDR3 is 17 amino acids long. From germline, CDR1 is MNHEY and CDR2 SMNVEV (reference sequence). J lost 0 bases, V lost 6 bases, and 8 bases had no gene match. The CDR3 protein is CASSLSGTNSGANVLTF. CDR3 nucleotides: TGTGCCAGCAGCCTGAGCGGGACCAACTCTGGGGCCAACGTCCTGACTTTC.

V usage is TRBV29-1 and J usage is TRBJ1-1, with D perhaps TRBD1 (6 bases). V shed 5 bases and J shed 3 bases, with 13 bases lying between them. Germline CDR1 and CDR2: SQVTM and ANQGSEA. This CDR3 region has 13 residues. CDR3 sequence (DNA): TGCAGCGTTCAACAGGGTCTGGACACTGAAGCTTTCTTT. Translating it yields CSVQQGLDTEAFF.

V is TRBV7-9 and J is TRBJ2-3, with a weak D call TRBD1 (5 bases). CDR1 is SEHNR, CDR2 FQNEAQ, per germline (reference sequence). The CDR3 consists of 14 residues. V was trimmed by 2 bases and J by 0 bases, leaving 6 bases between them. DNA for the CDR3: TGTGCCAGCAGCTTAACAGGTAGCACAGATACGCAGTATTTT. This gives the protein CASSLTGSTDTQYF. The full variable domain, in which reference TRBV7-9 and TRBJ2-3 provide the parts outside the CDR3, is DTGVSQNPRHKITKRGQNVTFRCDPISEHNRLYWYRQTLGQGPEFLTYFQNEAQLEKSRLLSDRFSAERPKGSFSTLEIQRTEQGDSAMYLCASSLTGSTDTQYFGPGTRLTVL.

The CDR3 sequence: CASSPRTGANQPQHF. CDR3 coding DNA: TGTGCCAGCAGCCCTAGGACAGGGGCGAATCAGCCCCAGCATTTT. The chain recombines TRBV7-2 with TRBJ1-5; 9 bases map to TRBD1. The CDR3 runs 15 residues. The germline V gene has CDR1 SGHTA and CDR2 FQGNSA. V shed 5 bases and J 4 bases; nucleotides not matched to a gene: 6.

CDR3: CASSRGPTNTEAFF. The CDR3 DNA reads as TGCGCCAGCTCCAGGGGACCTACGAACACTGAAGCTTTCTTT. The V and J genes are TRBV5-1 and TRBJ1-1; TRBD1 is a possible D gene (6 bases). The CDR3 is 14 residues long. V lost 7 bases to trimming and J lost 1 base, with 14 bases between them. Germline V gene sequence: CDR1 SGHRS, CDR2 YFSETQ.

This chain connects TRBV11-3 to TRBJ2-1; 9 bases match TRBD2. J was trimmed by 6 bases and V by 0 bases; bases with no gene match: 9. Germline V gives CDR1 SGHNT, CDR2 YENEEA. CDR3 length: 17 residues. This chain's CDR3 is CASSLDSTLAGINEQFF. DNA for the CDR3: TGTGCCAGCAGCTTAGATAGCACTCTAGCGGGGATCAATGAGCAGTTCTTC.

This chain connects TRBV19 to TRBJ2-7; weak D call: TRBD1 (6 bases). V was shortened by 5 bases and J by 4 bases, with 15 bases between the two germline ends. Per germline, CDR1 LNHDA and CDR2 SQIVND (reference sequence). This CDR3 spans 14 amino acids. The DNA of the CDR3 is TGTGCCAGTAGTCTAGGGACAAACAGTTACGAGCAGTACTTC. The encoded protein is CASSLGTNSYEQYF.

The chain uses TRBV4-2 and TRBJ2-7; 10 positions match TRBD2. Germline trimming cut 0 bases from V and 8 bases from J; bases unmatched to any gene: 7. CDR3 length: 15 residues. Germline CDR1 and CDR2: LGHNA and YNFKEQ. DNA of the CDR3: TGTGCCAGCAGCCAAGATGGGCTAGCGGGAGTGAAGCAGTACTTC. Translating it yields CASSQDGLAGVKQYF.

The J gene is TRBJ1-5, the V gene TRBV30; D not certain. The CDR3 is 12 residues long. V was pared by 3 bases and J by 7 bases, with 10 bases between. The germline CDR1 and CDR2 sequences are GTSNPN and SVGIG (reference sequence). The CDR3 sequence: CAWSRSGQPQHF. CDR3 DNA: TGTGCCTGGAGCCGCTCGGGACAGCCCCAGCATTTT.

The sample holds a few counts of this clone. The chain combines TRBV7-9 with TRBJ2-1; 10 bases are shared with TRBD2. The CDR3 has 14 amino acids. With 6 bases clipped from V and 7 bases from J, the junction kept 6 bases outside the gene matches. Germline assignment: CDR1 SEHNR and CDR2 FQNEAQ (reference sequence). The CDR3 DNA is TGTGCCAGCAGGCCTAGCGGGAGTCCGAATGAGCAGTTCTTC. Amino acids: CASRPSGSPNEQFF. The entire variable domain, with the rest obtained from reference TRBV7-9 and TRBJ2-1, is as follows: DTGVSQNPRHKITKRGQNVTFRCDPISEHNRLYWYRQTLGQGPEFLTYFQNEAQLEKSRLLSDRFSAERPKGSFSTLEIQRTEQGDSAMYLCASRPSGSPNEQFFGPGTRLTVL.